Below, 32 T cell receptor beta chains from the same sample are listed, as sequenced in a study of blood T cells in healthy people across ages. Combining a sample-barcoded 5' primer with a J-beta primer mix, a second PCR ran for about 6 to 12 cycles. TCRdb called the 5' RACE reads again in MiXCR, with one record for every CDR3 protein. The sample lists over a million distinct CDR3 sequences, roughly 43% occurring once. The specimen was blood. These receptors all come from a woman aged 18-29 years in good health.

V is TRBV18 and J is TRBJ1-1; the D is unclear. This CDR3 comprises 15 residues. CDR1 and CDR2 (germline): KGHSH, LQKENI. Between the trimmed V and J ends, which lost 2 bases and 6 bases, there was a span of 16 bases. CDR3 DNA: TGTGCCAGCTCACCATCAATCGGGAATGGGGCTGAAGCTTTCTTT. This sequence encodes CASSPSIGNGAEAFF.

The chain has TRBV20-1 and TRBJ2-1; D unresolved. Germline V gene lookup returns CDR1 DFQATT and CDR2 SNEGSKA (reference sequence). This CDR3 has 14 amino acids. The V end lost 5 bases, the J end lost 0 bases, and 11 bases lay between the germline ends. CDR3 bases: TGCAGTGCTGGCAGGCTTAGCTCCTACAATGAGCAGTTCTTC. Encoded protein: CSAGRLSSYNEQFF.

This chain joins TRBV20-1 and TRBJ2-5, with 10 bases identical to TRBD2. Germline CDR1 and CDR2: DFQATT and SNEGSKA (reference sequence). The CDR3 spans 14 residues. The chain's CDR3 is CSSRASGGRETQYF. CDR3 DNA: TGCTCCTCTCGGGCTAGCGGGGGTAGGGAGACCCAGTACTTC.

The rearrangement joins TRBV6-2 or TRBV6-3 to TRBJ2-5, with TRBD2 identical over 9 bases. Unmatched junction bases numbered 6, after V lost 2 bases and J lost 2 bases. This CDR3 spans 16 amino acids. Germline loops: CDR1 MNHEY, CDR2 SVGEGT. This CDR3 reads CASSYRLAGLQETQYF. CDR3 coding DNA: TGTGCCAGCAGTTACCGGCTAGCGGGATTACAAGAGACCCAGTACTTC.

This clonotype was counted only a few times. V usage is TRBV27 and J usage is TRBJ1-2, with a tentative D call TRBD1 (6 bases). This CDR3 is 13 amino acids long. Germline V gives CDR1 MNHEY, CDR2 SMNVEV (reference sequence). V was clipped by 4 bases and J by 6 bases, with 12 bases between them. DNA of the CDR3: TGTGCCAGCAGTTCCCACAGGGCGGATGGCTACACCTTC. It translates to CASSSHRADGYTF.

The table lists this clonotype with a count of one. The chain joins TRBV28 to TRBJ2-4; 9 nucleotides align to TRBD1. The germline V gene encodes CDR1 MDHEN and CDR2 SYDVKM. J was trimmed by 0 bases and V by 5 bases; bases with no gene match: 11. The length of the CDR3 is 18 residues. CDR3 nucleotide sequence: TGTGCCAGCAGTCCCCTTTGGACAGGGGAACTAGCCAAAAACATTCAGTACTTC. Protein sequence: CASSPLWTGELAKNIQYF.

This clonotype was counted between two and nine times. V usage is TRBV20-1 and J usage is TRBJ1-1, with 7 bases that match TRBD1. The CDR3 length is 13 residues. Trimming cost V 6 bases and J 0 bases; bases outside gene matches: 4. Germline V CDR1 and CDR2: DFQATT, SNEGSKA (reference sequence). The DNA of the CDR3 is TGCAGTGCGCCACAGGGGTTGAACACTGAAGCTTTCTTT. This gives the protein CSAPQGLNTEAFF.

The rearrangement links TRBV20-1 to TRBJ2-4; 8 nucleotides align to TRBD2. With the DNA end fitting TRBJ2-7 better, the J assignment may be wrong. The germline CDR1 and CDR2 sequences are DFQATT and SNEGSKA (reference sequence). This CDR3 has 11 amino acids. The CDR3 reads CSAKSGSEQYF. DNA for the CDR3: TGCAGTGCTAAGAGCGGGAGCGAGCAGTACTTC.

In the case of this clonotype: At one boundary the junction diverges from the germline segment, which might be a read error. The rearrangement links TRBV4-1 to TRBJ2-3; D is unclear. This CDR3 is built from 14 residues. Germline CDR1 reads MGHRA; CDR2 reads YSYEKL. The CDR3 sequence: CANSQYTSTDTQYF. CDR3 coding DNA: TGCGCCAACAGCCAGTATACTAGCACAGATACGCAGTATTTT.

As DNA, the CDR3 is TGCGCCAGCAGCGTTACTAGCGGGGGCTCCTACAATGAGCAGTTCTTC. Translated, it gives CASSVTSGGSYNEQFF. The chain joins TRBV5-1 to TRBJ2-1, with TRBD2 matching over 11 bases. Germline values: CDR1 SGHRS, CDR2 YFSETQ. Unmatched junction bases numbered 3, after V lost 4 bases and J lost 0 bases. There are 16 residues in the CDR3.

V is TRBV6-6 and J is TRBJ2-6; D possibly corresponds to TRBD2 (6 bases). The length of the CDR3 is 14 residues. Germline-derived CDR1 and CDR2 are MNHNY and SVGAGI (reference sequence). V was clipped by 6 bases and J by 4 bases, with 10 bases between them. CDR3 sequence: CASRAGLGANVLTF. For the CDR3, the DNA is TGTGCCAGCAGAGCGGGTTTGGGGGCCAACGTCCTGACTTTC.

This clonotype has a count of ten or more. The genes are TRBV7-2 and TRBJ2-3; D possibly corresponds to TRBD1 (5 bases). V gave up 5 bases and J gave up 3 bases, with 9 bases separating them. The germline gives CDR1 SGHTA, CDR2 FQGNSA. This CDR3 region has 13 residues. The CDR3 DNA reads as TGTGCCAGCAGCGCGACAGATACAGATACGCAGTATTTT. Its translation: CASSATDTDTQYF.

J is TRBJ2-7 and V is TRBV12-3 or TRBV12-4; 12 nucleotides line up with TRBD1. After removal of 10 bases from V and 4 bases from J, the junction contained 8 bases not matched to a gene. The CDR3 spans 14 residues. CDR3 sequence reads: CATQPGQGAYEQYF. Here the CDR3 DNA reads TGTGCCACCCAGCCGGGACAGGGGGCTTACGAGCAGTACTTC.

The chain uses TRBV20-1 and TRBJ2-7, with unresolved D. With 0 bases removed from V and 2 bases from J, the gap between germline ends came to 14 bases. The CDR3 loop spans 15 amino acids. CDR1 is DFQATT and CDR2 is SNEGSKA in the germline V gene (reference sequence). In DNA, the CDR3 is TGCAGTGCTAGAGATCAGAGTAGCCGAGCCTACGAGCAGTACTTC. It encodes CSARDQSSRAYEQYF.

The chain recombines TRBV24-1 with TRBJ2-1; 7 bases agree with TRBD1. This CDR3 has 16 residues. Trimming cost V 5 bases and J 2 bases; bases outside gene matches: 8. The germline gives CDR1 KGHDR, CDR2 SFDVKD. For the CDR3, the DNA is TGTGCCACCAGTGTTTCCGGGACAGAGGCCTACAATGAGCAGTTCTTC. Encoded protein: CATSVSGTEAYNEQFF.

This clonotype was observed a few times. This sequence may be a read error, since a much larger clone differs from it by one base. This chain connects TRBV12-3 or TRBV12-4 to TRBJ2-5; D is ambiguous. The germline V and J ends were trimmed by 5 bases and 5 bases, with 12 bases remaining between them. The CDR3 loop spans 13 amino acids. This chain's CDR3 is CASSVLLEETQYF. In DNA form, the CDR3 reads TGTGCCAGCAGTGTACTTCTCGAGGAGACCCAGTACTTC.

J is TRBJ1-2 and V is TRBV2; 8 positions match TRBD1. V was pared by 7 bases and J by 9 bases, with 16 bases of the junction left unmatched. Per germline, CDR1 SNHLY and CDR2 FYNNEI. The CDR3 has 15 amino acids. The CDR3 loop is CASTPGAQGAYSYTF. CDR3 sequence (DNA): TGTGCCAGCACCCCGGGGGCCCAGGGGGCTTATAGCTACACCTTC. The full variable domain, its missing parts supplied by reference TRBV2 and TRBJ1-2, is EPEVTQTPSHQVTQMGQEVILRCVPISNHLYFYWYRQILGQKVEFLVSFYNNEISEKSEIFDDQFSVERPDGSNFTLKIRSTKLEDSAMYFCASTPGAQGAYSYTFGSGTRLTVV.

This rearrangement joins TRBV29-1 to TRBJ2-3; 8 bases fit TRBD1. Germline-derived CDR1 and CDR2 are SQVTM and ANQGSEA. Trimming cost V 3 bases and J 8 bases; bases outside gene matches: 7. The length of the CDR3 is 13 residues. CDR3 coding DNA: TGCAGCGTTGACCAGGGGGCGGTTGGTACGCAGTATTTT. Its translation: CSVDQGAVGTQYF.

There are a few counts of this clonotype. The genes are TRBV4-1 and TRBJ2-1; D perhaps matches TRBD2 (5 bases). V was trimmed by 1 base and J by 7 bases, leaving 8 bases between them. The CDR3 length is 13 residues. Germline V gene lookup returns CDR1 MGHRA and CDR2 YSYEKL. The CDR3 protein is CASSQATGNEQFF. For the CDR3, the DNA is TGCGCCAGCAGCCAAGCTACGGGAAATGAGCAGTTCTTC.

This clonotype was detected once. An end of the junction differs from the germline gene, which may be a read error. V and J are TRBV7-7 and TRBJ2-5; D ambiguous. Germline CDR1 is SSHAT and CDR2 is FNYEAQ (reference sequence). The CDR3 sequence is 13 residues long. The CDR3 loop is CASSLWADNEQYF. In nucleotides, the CDR3 is TGTGCTAGCAGCTTATGGGCAGACAATGAGCAGTACTTC. The entire variable domain, with the rest obtained from reference TRBV7-7 and TRBJ2-5, is as follows: GAGVSQSPRYKVTKRGQDVTLRCDPISSHATLYWYQQALGQGPEFLTYFNYEAQPDKSGLPSDRFSAERPEGSISTLTIQRTEQRDSAMYRCASSLWADNEQYFGPGTRLLVL.

The gene calls are TRBV14 and TRBJ2-1; maybe TRBD2 (6 bases). The germline CDR1 and CDR2 sequences are SGHDN and FVKESK. V was cut by 1 base and J by 8 bases, with 15 bases left in between. The CDR3 extends over 15 amino acids. The CDR3 DNA sequence: TGTGCCAGCAGCCAAGGGGGACTCGGGTTCGATGAGCAGTTCTTC. Amino acids: CASSQGGLGFDEQFF.

This clonotype was recorded a few times. The gene calls are TRBV6-2 or TRBV6-3 and TRBJ1-1; a possible D gene is TRBD1 (5 bases). This CDR3 is built from 14 residues. V lost 4 bases and J lost 4, with 13 bases in between. The germline V gene encodes CDR1 MNHEY and CDR2 SVGEGT. CDR3 sequence (DNA): TGTGCCAGCAGTTTTTCCCAGGGTTTCACTGAAGCTTTCTTT. This encodes CASSFSQGFTEAFF.

V usage is TRBV21-1 and J usage is TRBJ1-1. TRBV21-1 constitutes a pseudogene. This CDR3 contains 14 residues. The CDR3 coding sequence is TGTGCCAGCAGAGCTGCCGGTGAGAACACTGAAGCTTTCTTT. This encodes CASRAAGENTEAFF.

The gene calls are TRBV20-1 and TRBJ1-5, with 9 bases fitting TRBD1. Per the germline V gene, CDR1 is DFQATT and CDR2 is SNEGSKA (reference sequence). This CDR3 region has 15 residues. With 5 bases clipped from V and 4 bases from J, the junction kept 9 bases outside the gene matches. CDR3 protein: CSAYSGTGTNQPQHF. The CDR3 DNA is TGCAGTGCTTATTCCGGGACAGGGACTAATCAGCCCCAGCATTTT.

CDR3 sequence reads: CSAREGHPRGYTF. The CDR3 region has the DNA TGCAGTGCTAGAGAAGGACATCCTCGGGGCTACACCTTC. The V gene is TRBV20-1, the J gene TRBJ1-2; D possibly corresponds to TRBD1 (5 bases). Germline values: CDR1 DFQATT, CDR2 SNEGSKA (reference sequence). Trimming pared 0 bases from V and 8 bases from J, leaving 13 bases between. The CDR3 has 13 residues.

The chain is built from TRBV12-3 or TRBV12-4 and TRBJ2-1, with D possibly being TRBD1 or TRBD2 (5 bases each). Trimming took off 6 bases at V and 6 bases at J, with 15 bases between the two ends. CDR3 length equals 14 residues. The CDR3 loop reads CASSEGLTFNEQFF. The DNA of the CDR3 is TGTGCCAGCAGCGAGGGGCTTACTTTCAATGAGCAGTTCTTC.

This clonotype was found many times. This sequence joins TRBV5-1 and TRBJ2-3; a possible D gene is TRBD1 (6 bases). V lost 4 bases to trimming and J lost 0 bases, with 9 bases between them. The CDR3 is 14 amino acids. CDR1 is SGHRS, CDR2 YFSETQ, per germline. CDR3 sequence (DNA): TGCGCCAGCAGCCTGACAGGTAGCACAGATACGCAGTATTTT. This encodes CASSLTGSTDTQYF. Full variable domain (rest looked up from reference TRBV5-1 and TRBJ2-3): KAGVTQTPRYLIKTRGQQVTLSCSPISGHRSVSWYQQTPGQGLQFLFEYFSETQRNKGNFPGRFSGRQFSNSRSEMNVSTLELGDSALYLCASSLTGSTDTQYFGPGTRLTVL.

On this clonotype: One end of the junction fails to match germline, which may point to a read error. The V call is TRBV7-7, the J call TRBJ1-1, with D possibly TRBD1 on 5 matching bases. The CDR3 length is 13 residues. The germline gives CDR1 SSHAT, CDR2 FNYEAQ (reference sequence). Here the CDR3 reads CASSRDVNTEAFF. The CDR3 DNA reads as TGTGCTAGCAGCCGGGACGTGAACACTGAAGCTTTCTTT. The full variable domain, completed using reference TRBV7-7 and TRBJ1-1, is GAGVSQSPRYKVTKRGQDVTLRCDPISSHATLYWYQQALGQGPEFLTYFNYEAQPDKSGLPSDRFSAERPEGSISTLTIQRTEQRDSAMYRCASSRDVNTEAFFGQGTRLTVV.

As concerns this clonotype: This may come from a read error, since a much larger clone is one base off. This rearrangement joins TRBV11-2 to TRBJ2-5; D is unresolved. Germline V gives CDR1 SGHAT, CDR2 FQNNGV. Trimming took off 0 bases at V and 1 base at J, with 6 bases between the two ends. CDR3 length: 14 amino acids. The CDR3 is CASSLDDGQETQYF. The CDR3 DNA sequence: TGTGCCAGCAGCTTAGACGACGGCCAAGAGACCCAGTACTTC.

The chain couples TRBV25-1 to TRBJ1-2; 9 bases are shared with TRBD1. V lost 3 bases to trimming and J lost 6 bases; unmatched junction nucleotides: 8. CDR3 length: 15 residues. CDR1 and CDR2 from the germline V gene are MGHDK and SYGVNS. CDR3 nucleotides: TGTGCCAGCAGTGACCCGGGACAGGGAATGGATGGCTACACCTTC. It yields the protein CASSDPGQGMDGYTF.

This clonotype occurred a few times. The chain is built from TRBV5-1 and TRBJ2-4; D not certain. Germline CDR1 is SGHRS and CDR2 is YFSETQ. This CDR3 is 13 amino acids long. The V end was cut by 0 bases, the J end by 13 bases, with 14 bases between. Here the CDR3 DNA reads TGCGCCAGCAGCTTGGCTGCGAGGCATGAGCAGTACTTC. It encodes CASSLAARHEQYF. Full variable domain (remainder filled in from reference TRBV5-1 and TRBJ2-4): KAGVTQTPRYLIKTRGQQVTLSCSPISGHRSVSWYQQTPGQGLQFLFEYFSETQRNKGNFPGRFSGRQFSNSRSEMNVSTLELGDSALYLCASSLAARHEQYFGAGTRLSVL.

The sample holds a few counts of this clonotype. This chain uses TRBV7-9 with TRBJ2-5, with D tentatively TRBD1 (6 bases). Trimming pared 5 bases from V and 3 bases from J, leaving 13 bases between. Per the germline V gene, CDR1 is SEHNR and CDR2 is FQNEAQ (reference sequence). This CDR3 spans 14 amino acids. The CDR3 DNA reads TGTGCCAGCAGCCCCGGGACACCCGAAGAGACCCAGTACTTC. As protein: CASSPGTPEETQYF.